A single sample is the source of the 28 T cell receptor beta chains below, sequenced in a study of blood T cell repertoires in COVID-19. Sequencing was performed with immunoSEQ multiplex PCR; in TCRdb, only in-frame clones are kept and a portion is missing. The sample lists a few hundred thousand clones; 85% were seen once. Sample: PBMCs or T cells enriched from blood (not recorded which). Source of these receptors: a woman aged 45-65 years who had recovered from COVID-19.

J is TRBJ2-2 and V is TRBV6-6, with 10 positions matching TRBD1. The CDR3 is made up of 15 amino acids. Trimming at V came to 6 bases and at J to 6 bases, leaving 7 bases not matched to a gene. CDR1 MNHNY and CDR2 SVGAGI come from the germline V gene (reference sequence). CDR3 residues: CASRETGGWAGELFF. The CDR3 nucleotides read TGTGCCAGCAGGGAGACAGGGGGCTGGGCCGGGGAGCTGTTTTTT.

The chain employs TRBV9 and TRBJ2-1, with a tentative D call TRBD2 (6 bases). Germline values: CDR1 SGDLS, CDR2 YYNGEE. The CDR3 runs to 17 residues. Deletions cut 4 bases from V and 2 bases from J, with 19 bases between. CDR3 bases: TGTGCCAGCAGCATAGCGGTTGGGGGGAGCCCCTACAATGAGCAGTTCTTC. Its protein product is CASSIAVGGSPYNEQFF.

The chain carries TRBV5-1 and TRBJ1-4; D unresolved. The CDR3 extends over 14 amino acids. From germline, CDR1 is SGHRS and CDR2 YFSETQ. V was cut by 7 bases and J by 0 bases, with 10 bases left in between. The CDR3 sequence: CASGSTSTNEKLFF. CDR3 nucleotide sequence: TGCGCCAGCGGGAGCACCTCAACTAATGAAAAACTGTTTTTT.

The chain uses TRBV12-3 or TRBV12-4 and TRBJ1-6; D unresolved. Trimming cost V 2 bases and J 7 bases, with 3 bases left between them. This CDR3 has 12 amino acids. This CDR3 reads CASSLPNSPLHF. Here the CDR3 DNA reads TGTGCCAGCAGTTTACCGAATTCACCCCTCCACTTT.

The chain is built from TRBV13 and TRBJ1-3; D is ambiguous. Per germline, CDR1 PRHDT and CDR2 FYEKMQ (reference sequence). This CDR3 has 16 residues. V was shortened by 2 bases and J by 0 bases, with 11 bases between the two germline ends. The CDR3 loop is CASSLRLPNSGNTIYF. The CDR3 bases are TGTGCCAGCAGCTTACGACTGCCTAACTCTGGAAACACCATATATTTT.

In regard to this clone: Other nucleotide sequences from this sample produce the same CDR3. In nucleotides, the CDR3 is TGTGCCAGCTCACCATCGGGACAGGGGCGCGAGCAGTACTTC. Amino acid sequence: CASSPSGQGREQYF. This chain uses TRBV18 with TRBJ2-7, with 10 bases lining up with TRBD1. CDR3 length: 14 amino acids. With V trimmed by 2 bases and J by 6 bases, 4 bases remained unmatched. CDR1 and CDR2 (germline): KGHSH, LQKENI. Together with reference TRBV18 and TRBJ2-7, the CDR3 gives the full variable domain: NAGVMQNPRHLVRRRGQEARLRCSPMKGHSHVYWYRQLPEEGLKFMVYLQKENIIDESGMPKERFSAEFPKEGPSILRIQQVVRGDSAAYFCASSPSGQGREQYFGPGTRLTVT.

The rearrangement links TRBV7-9 to TRBJ1-2; 7 bases fit TRBD1. V lost 1 base and J lost 8; bases outside the gene matches: 4. The CDR3 has 13 residues. Germline assignment: CDR1 SEHNR and CDR2 FQNEAQ (reference sequence). The chain's CDR3 is CASSLEQGVGYTF. CDR3 DNA sequence: TGTGCCAGCAGCTTAGAGCAGGGGGTAGGCTACACCTTC.

The chain employs TRBV5-1 and TRBJ1-4, with D possibly TRBD1 on 6 matching bases. Germline CDR1 reads SGHRS; CDR2 reads YFSETQ. Trimming cost V 0 bases and J 6 bases, with 9 bases left between them. There are 14 residues in the CDR3. The CDR3 is CASSLGAGDEKLFF. The CDR3 DNA reads TGCGCCAGCAGCTTGGGTGCAGGGGATGAAAAACTGTTTTTT.

This rearrangement joins TRBV18 to TRBJ1-2; D perhaps matches TRBD1 (6 bases). This CDR3 comprises 16 residues. Trimming left V 5 bases short and J 7 bases short, with 23 bases between. The V gene's germline CDR1 is KGHSH and CDR2 LQKENI. CDR3 coding DNA: TGTGCCAGCTCAGAGTGGGGCCGGGACACGACGGGTGGCTACACCTTC. Translation gives CASSEWGRDTTGGYTF.

The V call is TRBV3-1 (or the pseudogene TRBV3-2), the J call TRBJ1-5, with a weak D call TRBD1 (5 bases). CDR3 length: 15 residues. Trimming stripped 5 bases from V and 2 bases from J, with 13 bases between. The germline CDR1 and CDR2 sequences are LGHDT and YNNKEL (reference sequence). The CDR3: CASSAGLGGNQPQHF. The CDR3 nucleotides read TGTGCCAGCAGCGCGGGACTAGGGGGCAATCAGCCCCAGCATTTT.

The chain joins TRBV6-1 to TRBJ1-2; D not resolved. Trimming left V 1 base short and J 3 bases short, with 6 bases between. The CDR3 consists of 13 residues. The germline V gene has CDR1 MNHNS and CDR2 SASEGT. The CDR3 here is CASSEGQYYGYTF. The CDR3 DNA reads TGTGCCAGCAGTGAAGGACAATACTATGGCTACACCTTC.

V is TRBV7-9 and J is TRBJ2-3; perhaps TRBD1 as D (5 bases). V shed 3 bases and J shed 0 bases, with 7 bases lying between them. CDR3 length: 14 amino acids. Germline V gene sequence: CDR1 SEHNR, CDR2 FQNEAQ (reference sequence). CDR3 DNA: TGTGCCAGCAGCTTGACAGTAAGCACAGATACGCAGTATTTT. It translates to CASSLTVSTDTQYF.

The V call is TRBV6-5, the J call TRBJ1-2; D perhaps matches TRBD1 (5 bases). V lost 4 bases, J lost 2 bases, and 11 bases lay in between. From germline, CDR1 is MNHEY and CDR2 SVGAGI. The CDR3 has 14 amino acids. CDR3 region: CASSFGRGNYGYTF. The CDR3 region has the DNA TGTGCCAGCAGTTTCGGACGGGGGAACTATGGCTACACCTTC.

V usage is TRBV19 and J usage is TRBJ1-5; the match to TRBD1 covers 7 bases. The CDR3 has 17 residues. The V segment lost 3 bases and the J segment 0 bases; nucleotides outside the gene matches: 8. Germline V lookup: CDR1 LNHDA, CDR2 SQIVND (reference sequence). The CDR3 spells CASSIRQGVYSNQPQHF. In DNA form, the CDR3 reads TGTGCCAGTAGTATCCGGCAGGGGGTTTATAGCAATCAGCCCCAGCATTTT.

The V gene is TRBV2, the J gene TRBJ1-1; D unclear. Trimming took 4 bases from V and 1 from J, leaving 7 bases between them. Germline values: CDR1 SNHLY, CDR2 FYNNEI. This CDR3 contains 13 residues. The CDR3 is CASSVPGNTEAFF. The CDR3 DNA reads as TGTGCCAGCAGTGTCCCGGGGAACACTGAAGCTTTCTTT.

This clone was detected once. The chain links TRBV27 to TRBJ2-7; perhaps TRBD2 as D (5 bases). Trimming removed 5 bases from V and 3 bases from J, with 11 bases in between. The germline CDR1 and CDR2 sequences are MNHEY and SMNVEV (reference sequence). The CDR3 contains 13 residues. The CDR3 region is CASSPSPYYEQYF. Written as DNA, the CDR3 is TGTGCCAGCAGTCCTAGCCCCTACTACGAGCAGTACTTC.

On this clone itself: Mismatch with germline at one junction end may stem from a read error. The V gene is TRBV7-9, the J gene TRBJ1-2; D is uncertain. Germline CDR1 and CDR2: SEHNR and FQNEAQ (reference sequence). The CDR3 totals 15 residues. The CDR3 bases are TGTGCCAGCAGCTTTACGCAGGCCCCTAAGTATGGCTACACCTTC. It translates to CASSFTQAPKYGYTF. The complete variable domain, with remaining parts taken from reference TRBV7-9 and TRBJ1-2, reads DTGVSQNPRHKITKRGQNVTFRCDPISEHNRLYWYRQTLGQGPEFLTYFQNEAQLEKSRLLSDRFSAERPKGSFSTLEIQRTEQGDSAMYLCASSFTQAPKYGYTFGSGTRLTVV.

The chain carries TRBV5-6 and TRBJ2-2; 7 nucleotides match TRBD1. The CDR3 is 11 residues long. Germline trimming cut 10 bases from V and 6 bases from J; bases unmatched to any gene: 3. The germline gives CDR1 SGHDT, CDR2 YYEEEE. The CDR3 DNA reads TGTGCCTCAGGGGGACCCGGGGAGCTGTTTTTT. Protein sequence: CASGGPGELFF.

The chain is built from TRBV4-3 and TRBJ2-7; TRBD2 is a possible D gene (6 bases). The germline CDR1 and CDR2 sequences are LGHNA and YSLEER. The V gene lost 0 bases and the J gene lost 2 bases, with 14 bases spanning the gap. The CDR3 covers 16 residues. CDR3: CASSQELGSRPYEQYF. The CDR3 DNA sequence: TGCGCCAGCAGCCAAGAACTCGGGAGCCGACCCTACGAGCAGTACTTC.

The chain combines TRBV14 with TRBJ2-1; possible D gene TRBD2, 5 bases. The length of the CDR3 is 15 residues. Germline-derived CDR1 and CDR2 are SGHDN and FVKESK. V shed 2 bases and J shed 8 bases, with 16 bases lying between them. CDR3 amino acids: CASSQRKLVNDEQFF. The CDR3 bases are TGTGCCAGCAGCCAACGAAAACTAGTAAACGATGAGCAGTTCTTC.

This chain links TRBV6-5 with TRBJ2-3, with TRBD2 as a possible D gene (6 bases). The V end was cut by 10 bases, the J end by 1 base, with 18 bases between. Germline assignment: CDR1 MNHEY and CDR2 SVGAGI. CDR3 length: 15 residues. CDR3 amino acids: CATTTSSGRTDTQYF. The CDR3 region has the DNA TGTGCCACCACCACAAGTAGCGGACGCACAGATACGCAGTATTTT.

J is TRBJ1-6 and V is TRBV7-2; weak D call: TRBD1 (5 bases). Trimming removed 2 bases from V and 10 bases from J, with 15 bases in between. Germline V gives CDR1 SGHTA, CDR2 FQGNSA. This CDR3 has 15 residues. The CDR3 region has the DNA TGTGCCAGCAGCTTAAGTGGTACGGGGGTATCACCCCTCCACTTT. Translation: CASSLSGTGVSPLHF.

The V call is TRBV27, the J call TRBJ1-5, with 7 bases lining up with TRBD1. The trim removed 5 bases at V and 6 bases at J, leaving 10 bases unmatched. The CDR3 is made up of 15 amino acids. Looked up from germline, CDR1 is MNHEY and CDR2 is SMNVEV (reference sequence). The CDR3 nucleotides are TGTGCCAGCAGTCGCCTTACAGGGGTGGGTCAGCCCCAGCATTTT. It codes for CASSRLTGVGQPQHF.

The V call is TRBV7-2, the J call TRBJ1-5; D gene ambiguous. CDR1 and CDR2 (germline): SGHTA, FQGNSA. V was trimmed by 2 bases and J by 7 bases, leaving 6 bases between them. The CDR3 length is 12 residues. The CDR3 DNA is TGTGCCAGCAGCTTAACTGCCCAGCCCCAGCATTTT. Protein: CASSLTAQPQHF.

This chain joins TRBV19 and TRBJ1-5, with TRBD1 matching over 7 bases. This CDR3 contains 15 residues. Looked up from germline, CDR1 is LNHDA and CDR2 is SQIVND (reference sequence). V lost 5 bases to trimming and J lost 6 bases; unmatched junction nucleotides: 10. The CDR3 protein is CASSDQTGLSQPQHF. DNA for the CDR3: TGTGCCAGTAGTGACCAGACAGGGCTAAGTCAGCCCCAGCATTTT.

The V call is TRBV24-1, the J call TRBJ2-3, with D unresolved. The CDR3 has 12 residues. Germline V gene data show CDR1 as KGHDR and CDR2 as SFDVKD. Trimming took off 1 base at V and 5 bases at J, with 3 bases between the two ends. The CDR3 sequence is CATSDFLDTQYF. CDR3 DNA: TGTGCCACCAGTGATTTCCTAGATACGCAGTATTTT.

This clone was detected once. The rearrangement joins TRBV15 to TRBJ2-1, with D tentatively TRBD1 (5 bases). Germline V gene data show CDR1 as LNHNV and CDR2 as YYDKDF (reference sequence). V lost 3 bases to trimming and J lost 9 bases, with 15 bases between them. The CDR3 is 14 amino acids. The CDR3 coding sequence is TGTGCCACCAGCAGTGTATTAGACAGAGGTGAGCAGTTCTTC. The encoded protein is CATSSVLDRGEQFF. The complete variable domain, with remaining parts taken from reference TRBV15 and TRBJ2-1, reads DAMVIQNPRYQVTQFGKPVTLSCSQTLNHNVMYWYQQKSSQAPKLLFHYYDKDFNNEADTPDNFQSRRPNTSFCFLDIRSPGLGDTAMYLCATSSVLDRGEQFFGPGTRLTVL.

The chain links TRBV6-6 to TRBJ1-1, with TRBD1 identical over 8 bases. Trimming removed 4 bases from V and 3 bases from J; junction bases left unmatched: 4. CDR1 is MNHNY, CDR2 SVGAGI, per germline (reference sequence). The CDR3 length is 14 residues. In nucleotides, the CDR3 is TGTGCCAGCAGTTCGACAGGGGAGGACACTGAAGCTTTCTTT. This encodes CASSSTGEDTEAFF.